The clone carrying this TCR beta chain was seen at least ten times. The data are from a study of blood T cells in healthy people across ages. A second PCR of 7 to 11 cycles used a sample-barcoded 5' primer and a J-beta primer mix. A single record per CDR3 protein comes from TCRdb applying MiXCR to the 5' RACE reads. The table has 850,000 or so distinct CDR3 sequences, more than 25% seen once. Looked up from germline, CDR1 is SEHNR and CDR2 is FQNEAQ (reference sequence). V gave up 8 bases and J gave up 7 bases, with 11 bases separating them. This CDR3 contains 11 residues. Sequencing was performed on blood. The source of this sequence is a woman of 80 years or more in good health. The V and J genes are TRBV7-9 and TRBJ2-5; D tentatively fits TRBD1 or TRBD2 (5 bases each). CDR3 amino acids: CASGTDGTQYF. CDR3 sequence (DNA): TGTGCCAGCGGGACGGATGGGACCCAGTACTTC. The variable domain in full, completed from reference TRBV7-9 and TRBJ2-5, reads DTGVSQNPRHKITKRGQNVTFRCDPISEHNRLYWYRQTLGQGPEFLTYFQNEAQLEKSRLLSDRFSAERPKGSFSTLEIQRTEQGDSAMYLCASGTDGTQYFGPGTRLLVL.